The text below deals with one TCR beta chain. The specificity of this receptor is unknown. The sample is drawn from a study of T cells expressing NK-cell markers (TCRdb year 2020). Regarding the study in general: TCR beta-chain repertoires were profiled in sorted CD3+CD56+NKG2C+, CD3+CD56+NKG2C- and CD3+CD56-NKG2C+ T-cell subsets from several donors. Seven of the eight sequenced donors were HCMV-seropositive and one was HCMV-seronegative. The study sequenced eight donors, all healthy volunteers chosen at random: three men and five women. Libraries were sequenced as 2 x 150 bp reads on Illumina HiSeq 2000/2500, MiSeq or NextSeq.

TCRdb lists the instrument as Illumina HiSeq 2000. 5'RACE template switching, by which a universal primer site and unique molecular identifiers were added, was used to make TCR beta cDNA libraries. cDNA synthesis was primed from the TCR beta constant segment and was followed by two successive PCR amplification steps. Processing in the source paper ran as follows. MIGEC handled demultiplexing of the reads and grouping by UMI, while MiTCR was used to assemble and quantify clonotypes. To exclude erroneous sequences, any TCR cDNA sequence not supported by at least two reads was discarded. The tcR package was used for downstream repertoire analysis, and clonotypes were matched between fractions using CDR3 nucleotide sequence together with V segment. VDJmatch was used to annotate antigen specificity against VDJdb, with one amino acid substitution allowed in CDR3. TCRdb reprocessed the reads, reporting each CDR3 protein sequence once and no DNA. Here the V and J calls rest on TCRdb's processing, not on the authors' analysis. The table for this sample shows about 550,000 distinct CDR3 sequences. The ten largest account for approximately 3.6% of the sample.

General findings and caveats noted by the study authors: In over five donors, the dominant CD3+CD56+NKG2C+ clonotypes were found to rank among the top 10 CD8+ clonotypes and to make up 1.0-7.0% of CD8+ T cells. Those dominant clonotypes were again the most abundant among CD3+CD56-NKG2C+ cells in four donors, at roughly 28.3-60.1%. Whether the expanded NKG2C-expressing T cell clones were specific for HCMV antigens remained unclear.

The CDR1 and CDR2 encoded by the germline V gene are SGHRS and YFSETQ. The CDR3 runs 14 amino acids, cysteine and phenylalanine included. No DNA is given. To determine HCMV serostatus, a commercial ELISA kit was used to detect HCMV-specific IgG in serum. Ficoll density gradient centrifugation was used to isolate peripheral blood mononuclear cells from blood. The source of this sequence is a man aged 18 to 30 in good health. Donor details come from another sample of the same person, matched by shared clones. The sequencing sample was made of blood T cells: a sorted CD56 or NKG2C T cell subset, CD4+ or CD8+ T cells, or bulk PBMC T cells (not recorded which). The sequence joins TRBV5-1 to TRBJ2-3. This receptor carries the CDR3 CASSSDSSTDTQYF.